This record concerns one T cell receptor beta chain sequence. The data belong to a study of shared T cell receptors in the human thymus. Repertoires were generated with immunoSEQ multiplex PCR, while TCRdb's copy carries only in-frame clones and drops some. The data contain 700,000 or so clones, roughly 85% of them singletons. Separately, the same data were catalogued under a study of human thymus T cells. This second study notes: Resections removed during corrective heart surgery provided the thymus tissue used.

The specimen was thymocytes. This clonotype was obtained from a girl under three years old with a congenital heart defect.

This chain's CDR3 is CASTPGGQETQYF. CDR3 nucleotide sequence: TGTGCCAGCACGCCAGGGGGACAAGAGACCCAGTACTTC. The chain links TRBV2 to TRBJ2-5; the match to TRBD1 covers 7 bases. This CDR3 has 13 residues. The ends lost 7 bases at V and 2 bases at J; junction bases unmatched: 4. Germline lookup yields CDR1 SNHLY and CDR2 FYNNEI. The full variable domain, completed using reference TRBV2 and TRBJ2-5, is EPEVTQTPSHQVTQMGQEVILRCVPISNHLYFYWYRQILGQKVEFLVSFYNNEISEKSEIFDDQFSVERPDGSNFTLKIRSTKLEDSAMYFCASTPGGQETQYFGPGTRLLVL.